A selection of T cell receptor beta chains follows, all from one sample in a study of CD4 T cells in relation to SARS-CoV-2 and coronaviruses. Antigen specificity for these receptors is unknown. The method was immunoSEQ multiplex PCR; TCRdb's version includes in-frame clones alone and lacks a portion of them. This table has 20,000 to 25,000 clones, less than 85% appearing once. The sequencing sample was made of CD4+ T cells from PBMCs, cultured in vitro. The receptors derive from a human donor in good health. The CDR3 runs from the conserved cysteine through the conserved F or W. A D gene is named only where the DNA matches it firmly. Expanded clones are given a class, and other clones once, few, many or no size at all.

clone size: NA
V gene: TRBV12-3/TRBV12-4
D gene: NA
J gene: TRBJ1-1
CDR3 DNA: TGTGCCAGCAGTAGAGTCAGGAACACTGAAGCTTTCTTT
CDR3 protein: CASSRVRNTEAFF

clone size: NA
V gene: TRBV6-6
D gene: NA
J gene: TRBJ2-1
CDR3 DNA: TGTGCCAGCAGTTCTGCAGGGAGCTCCTACAATGAGCAGTTCTTC
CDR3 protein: CASSSAGSSYNEQFF

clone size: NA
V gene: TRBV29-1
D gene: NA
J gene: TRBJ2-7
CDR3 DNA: TGCAGCGTTGGAGATCGTTTTTTTCGTTCACAGGGGGCTAGCGGGAGCTATGAGCAGTACTTC
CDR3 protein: CSVGDRFFRSQGASGSYEQYF

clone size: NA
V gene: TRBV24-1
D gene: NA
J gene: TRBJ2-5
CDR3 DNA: TGTGCCACCAGTGATTTCAAAAACATACAGGGAAGGCAAGAGACCCAGTACTTC
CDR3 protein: CATSDFKNIQGRQETQYF

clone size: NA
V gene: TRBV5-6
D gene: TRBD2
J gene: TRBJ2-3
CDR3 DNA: TGTGCCAGCAGCTTAGGACTAGCGGGTCTAGCAGATACGCAGTATTTT
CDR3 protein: CASSLGLAGLADTQYF

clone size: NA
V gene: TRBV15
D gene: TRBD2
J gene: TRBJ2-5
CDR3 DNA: TGTGCCACCAGCAGAGGGGGGGGTGTTGGAGAGACCCAGTACTTC
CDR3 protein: CATSRGGGVGETQYF

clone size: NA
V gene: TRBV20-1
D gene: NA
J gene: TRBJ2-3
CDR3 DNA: TGCAGTGCGGATAGCACAGATACGCAGTATTTT
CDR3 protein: CSADSTDTQYF

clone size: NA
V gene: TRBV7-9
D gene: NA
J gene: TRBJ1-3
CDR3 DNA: TGTGCCAGCAGCGGACCCTTGGGTGGAAACACCATATATTTT
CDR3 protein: CASSGPLGGNTIYF

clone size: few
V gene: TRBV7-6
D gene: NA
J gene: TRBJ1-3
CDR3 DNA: TGTGCCAGCAGCTTAGCTCCGCGCTCTGGAAACACCATATATTTT
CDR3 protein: CASSLAPRSGNTIYF

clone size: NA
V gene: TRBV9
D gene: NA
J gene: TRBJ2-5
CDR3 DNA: TGTGCCAGCAGCCCCATAGGATTCGAGGGATCGACCCAGTACTTC
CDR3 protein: CASSPIGFEGSTQYF

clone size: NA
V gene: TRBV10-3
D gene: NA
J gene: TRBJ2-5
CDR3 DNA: TGTGCCATCAGTGACGGAGCTAGTCAAGAGACCCAGTACTTC
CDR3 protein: CAISDGASQETQYF

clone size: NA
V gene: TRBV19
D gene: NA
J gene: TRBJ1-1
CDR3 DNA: TGTGCCAGCGGAGGAAAGTTTAGGAGCACTGAAGCTTTCTTT
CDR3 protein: CASGGKFRSTEAFF

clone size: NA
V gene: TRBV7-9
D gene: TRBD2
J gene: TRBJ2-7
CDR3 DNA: TGTGCCAGCAGCTTAACTAGCGGATTTGCCTACGAGCAGTACTTC
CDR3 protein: CASSLTSGFAYEQYF

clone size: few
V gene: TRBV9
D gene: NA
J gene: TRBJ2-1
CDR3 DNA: TGTGCCAGCAGTCGAGGAGATCCCTCCTACAATGAGCAGTTCTTC
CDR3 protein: CASSRGDPSYNEQFF

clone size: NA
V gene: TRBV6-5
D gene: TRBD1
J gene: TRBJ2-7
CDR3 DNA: TGTGCCAGCAGTTACGAGGGGGCAGGGGGCCGTTACGAGCAGTACTTC
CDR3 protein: CASSYEGAGGRYEQYF

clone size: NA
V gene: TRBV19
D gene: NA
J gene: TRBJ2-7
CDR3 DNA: TGTGCCAGTAGTATTGAAGGGGGAGCCTACGAGCAGTACTTC
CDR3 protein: CASSIEGGAYEQYF

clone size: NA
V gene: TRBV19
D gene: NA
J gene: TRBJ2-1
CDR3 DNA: TGTGCCAGTAGTATATATCGGGAGAGGCTTGAGCAGTTCTTC
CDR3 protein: CASSIYRERLEQFF

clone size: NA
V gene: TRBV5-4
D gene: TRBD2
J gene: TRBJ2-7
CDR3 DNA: TGTGCCAGCAGCTTGGGCGGGAGGAGCTCCTACGAGCAGTACTTC
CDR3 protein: CASSLGGRSSYEQYF

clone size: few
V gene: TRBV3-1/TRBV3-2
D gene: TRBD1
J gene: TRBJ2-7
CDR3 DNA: TGTGCCAGCAGCCAAGGGGGACAGGGGATCTACGAGCAGTACTTC
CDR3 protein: CASSQGGQGIYEQYF

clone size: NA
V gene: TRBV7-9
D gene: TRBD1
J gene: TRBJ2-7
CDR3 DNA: TGTGCCAGCAGCTTAGCGGCAGGGGGCTACAGGGAGCAGTACTTC
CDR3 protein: CASSLAAGGYREQYF

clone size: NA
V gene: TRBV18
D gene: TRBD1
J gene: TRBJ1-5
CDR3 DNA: TGTGCCAGCTCTTCAGGGGGGGATCAGCCCCAGCATTTT
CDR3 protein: CASSSGGDQPQHF

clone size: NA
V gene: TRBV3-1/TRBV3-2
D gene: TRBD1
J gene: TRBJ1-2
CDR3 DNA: TGTGCCAGCAGCCGTGGGACAGGGGGCGCTTATGGCTACACCTTC
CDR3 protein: CASSRGTGGAYGYTF

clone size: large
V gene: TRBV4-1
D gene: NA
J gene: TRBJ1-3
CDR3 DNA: TGCGCCAGCAGCCAACCCGGGTATTATGGAAACACCATATATTTT
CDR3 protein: CASSQPGYYGNTIYF

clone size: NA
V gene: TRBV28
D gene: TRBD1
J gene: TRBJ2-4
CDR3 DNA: TGTGCCAGCGAAACCCCGGGACAGGGGGCGAACATTCAGTACTTC
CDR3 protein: CASETPGQGANIQYF

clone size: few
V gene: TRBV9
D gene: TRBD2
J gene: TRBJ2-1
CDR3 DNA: TGTGCCAGCAGCTTCGCGGCTAGCGGGAGTAGGGGTAATGAGCAGTTCTTC
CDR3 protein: CASSFAASGSRGNEQFF

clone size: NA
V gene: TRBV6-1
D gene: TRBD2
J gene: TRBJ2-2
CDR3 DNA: TGTGCCAGCAGTGAACTAGCGGGAGGGCCCGGGGAGCTGTTTTTT
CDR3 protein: CASSELAGGPGELFF

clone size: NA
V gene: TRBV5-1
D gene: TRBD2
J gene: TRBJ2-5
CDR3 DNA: TGCGCCAGCAGCCTGGGGGGGAGGGAGACCCAGTACTTC
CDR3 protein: CASSLGGRETQYF

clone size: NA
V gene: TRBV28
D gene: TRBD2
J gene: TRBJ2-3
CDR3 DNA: TGTGCCAGCAGTCCCCAATCTAGCGGGGGGTTCACAGATACGCAGTATTTT
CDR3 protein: CASSPQSSGGFTDTQYF

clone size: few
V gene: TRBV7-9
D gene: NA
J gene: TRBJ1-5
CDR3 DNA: TGTGCCAGCAGCTTAGGGTCAGGGGGCAATCAGCCCCAGCATTTT
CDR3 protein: CASSLGSGGNQPQHF

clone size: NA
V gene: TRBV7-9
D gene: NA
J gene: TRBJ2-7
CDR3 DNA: TGTGCCAGCAGCTTAGCAGGAGGGGACTCCTACGAGCAGTACTTC
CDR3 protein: CASSLAGGDSYEQYF

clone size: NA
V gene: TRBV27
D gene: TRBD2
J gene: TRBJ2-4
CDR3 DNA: TGTGCCAGCCCATGGACTAGCGGGAAAAACATTCAGTACTTC
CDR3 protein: CASPWTSGKNIQYF

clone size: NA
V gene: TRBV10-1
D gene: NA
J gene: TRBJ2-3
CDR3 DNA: TGCGCCAGCAGTGAGACAGTGGCAGATACGCAGTATTTT
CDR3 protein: CASSETVADTQYF

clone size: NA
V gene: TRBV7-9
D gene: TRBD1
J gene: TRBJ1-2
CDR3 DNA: TGTGCCAGCAGCCCGCGGACAGGAAACTATGGCTACACCTTC
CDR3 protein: CASSPRTGNYGYTF

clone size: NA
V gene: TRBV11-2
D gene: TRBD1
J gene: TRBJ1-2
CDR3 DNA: TGTGCCAGCAGCCCTACCGGGACAGTCAACTATGGCTACACCTTC
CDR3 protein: CASSPTGTVNYGYTF

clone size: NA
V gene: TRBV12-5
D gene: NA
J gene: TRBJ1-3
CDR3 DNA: TGTGCTAGTGGTTGGATGAACACCATATATTTT
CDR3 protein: CASGWMNTIYF

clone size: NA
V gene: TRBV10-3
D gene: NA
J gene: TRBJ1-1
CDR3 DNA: TGTGCCATCAGCGGGGCCTCCGGGGGCGCGAACACTGAAGCTTTCTTT
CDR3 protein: CAISGASGGANTEAFF

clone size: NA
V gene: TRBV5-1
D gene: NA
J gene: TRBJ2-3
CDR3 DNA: TGCGCCAGCAGCCCTGGCGGCGTCCCATCAGATACGCAGTATTTT
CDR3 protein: CASSPGGVPSDTQYF

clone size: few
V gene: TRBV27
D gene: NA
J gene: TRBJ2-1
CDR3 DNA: TGTGCCAGCAGTCCCGTTTCGGCGGGGATCTACAATGAGCAGTTCTTC
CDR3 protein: CASSPVSAGIYNEQFF

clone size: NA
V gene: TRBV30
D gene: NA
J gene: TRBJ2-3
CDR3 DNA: TGTGCCTGGAGTGTCCCCAGGGGCTACACAGATACGCAGTATTTT
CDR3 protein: CAWSVPRGYTDTQYF

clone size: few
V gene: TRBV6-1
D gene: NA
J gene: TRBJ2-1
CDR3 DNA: TGTGCCAGCAGTGAAATCGGGGCTAGCTCCTACAATGAGCAGTTCTTC
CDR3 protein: CASSEIGASSYNEQFF

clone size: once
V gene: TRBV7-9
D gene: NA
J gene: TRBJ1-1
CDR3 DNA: TGTGCCAGCGGTACCTCAGTGAACACTGAAGCTTTCTTT
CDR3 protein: CASGTSVNTEAFF

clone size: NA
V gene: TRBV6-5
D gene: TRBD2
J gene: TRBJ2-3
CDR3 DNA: TGTGCCAGCAGTTACCGTGGGAGGGCCGGAGATACGCAGTATTTT
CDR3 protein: CASSYRGRAGDTQYF

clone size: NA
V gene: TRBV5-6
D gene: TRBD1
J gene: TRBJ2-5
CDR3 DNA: TGTGCCAGCAGCTCCGGGACAGCCGCAAGAGAGACCCAGTACTTC
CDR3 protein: CASSSGTAARETQYF

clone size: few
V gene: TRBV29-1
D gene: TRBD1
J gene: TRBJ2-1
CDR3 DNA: TGCAGCGTGAGTACTCAGGGGGCCGGGGCTGAGCAGTTCTTC
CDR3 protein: CSVSTQGAGAEQFF

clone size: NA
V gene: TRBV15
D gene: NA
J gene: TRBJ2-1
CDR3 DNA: TGTGCCACCATTCCCTCGTTCTTC
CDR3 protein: CATIPSFF

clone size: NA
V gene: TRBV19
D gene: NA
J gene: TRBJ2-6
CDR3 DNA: TGTGCCAGTAGTATCAAAGGGGGTTACTCTGGGGCCAACGTCCTGACTTTC
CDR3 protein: CASSIKGGYSGANVLTF

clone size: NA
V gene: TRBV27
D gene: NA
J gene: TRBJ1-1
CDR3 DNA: TGTGCCAGCAGCAACCCCCCTGACCCGGGACTGCTGAACACTGAAGCTTTCTTT
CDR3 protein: CASSNPPDPGLLNTEAFF

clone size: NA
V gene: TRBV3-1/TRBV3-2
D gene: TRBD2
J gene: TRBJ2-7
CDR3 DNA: TGTGCCAGCAGCCAAGATGGTAGCGGGAGACGTGGGGAGCAGTACTTC
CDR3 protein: CASSQDGSGRRGEQYF

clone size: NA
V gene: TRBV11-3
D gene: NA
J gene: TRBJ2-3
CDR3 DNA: TGTGCCAGCAGCCCCGACACAGATACGCAGTATTTT
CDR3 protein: CASSPDTDTQYF